A selection of T cell receptor beta chains follows, all from one sample in a study of Graves' ophthalmopathy and Graves' hyperthyroidism. TCRdb reprocessed the multiplex PCR reads via MiXCR and lists one record per CDR3 protein. The sample shows about 660,000 distinct CDR3 sequences, roughly 39% of them seen only once. The sequenced sample was peripheral blood. Receptors were obtained from an adult man with Graves' ophthalmopathy. The conserved cysteine and the conserved F or W are not part of the CDR3 here. The order of the fields is V gene, J gene, CDR3 protein.

TRBV7-9	TRBJ1-6	ASSLGTGGSPLH
TRBV20-1	TRBJ2-7	SARDPRFGGDIYEQY
TRBV10-3	TRBJ1-3	AISAPGFSGNTIY
TRBV12-3/TRBV12-4	TRBJ1-1	ASRQGWGTEAF
TRBV25-1	TRBJ1-2	ASSARDGGRFT
TRBV5-4	TRBJ1-2	ASSGGTGFNYGYT
TRBV19	TRBJ1-6	ASSIGRDRPLH
TRBV9	TRBJ1-6	ASSPGTVNGSPLH
TRBV7-2	TRBJ1-6	ASSLGTGSNSPLH
TRBV10-3	TRBJ1-1	ASGGTATEAF
TRBV4-3	TRBJ1-3	ASSQDMPGRGNTIY
TRBV2	TRBJ1-1	ASKGQGWGTEAF
TRBV6-6	TRBJ1-6	ASSYLGDSPLH
TRBV19	TRBJ1-2	ASSPGGVYGYT
TRBV25-1	TRBJ1-5	ASSDWLSYQPQH
TRBV9	TRBJ2-2	ASSVSADGELF
TRBV10-3	TRBJ1-4	ASSQPEGSDEKLF
TRBV5-1	TRBJ1-2	ASSLTQGALDGYT
TRBV7-9	TRBJ2-5	ASLERGWRETQY
TRBV10-3	TRBJ1-1	AKDRYTEAF
TRBV5-1	TRBJ1-1	ASSPRQGSTEAF
TRBV10-2	TRBJ1-4	ASRTGEGEKLF
TRBV20-1	TRBJ1-5	SARGLTGDGPQH
TRBV6-6	TRBJ2-7	ASRTRLAGGYEQY
TRBV19	TRBJ2-7	ASSYGGTGELYEQY